This TCR beta chain is from a study of patients with pleural tuberculosis. Via MiXCR, TCRdb re-called the reads, giving one row per CDR3 protein. Among some 48,000 distinct CDR3 sequences listed, about 6.8% were seen once. V was cut by 7 bases and J by 4 bases, with 17 bases left in between. The CDR3 spans 14 residues. Germline lookup yields CDR1 SQVTM and CDR2 ANQGSEA. This clonotype was seen a handful of times. This sequence originates from a human donor with pleural tuberculosis. This rearrangement joins TRBV29-1 to TRBJ2-1, with D maybe TRBD1 (6 bases). CDR3 loop: CSAPLAGAYNEQFF. In DNA form, the CDR3 reads TGCAGCGCCCCACTGGCAGGGGCGTACAATGAGCAGTTCTTC.